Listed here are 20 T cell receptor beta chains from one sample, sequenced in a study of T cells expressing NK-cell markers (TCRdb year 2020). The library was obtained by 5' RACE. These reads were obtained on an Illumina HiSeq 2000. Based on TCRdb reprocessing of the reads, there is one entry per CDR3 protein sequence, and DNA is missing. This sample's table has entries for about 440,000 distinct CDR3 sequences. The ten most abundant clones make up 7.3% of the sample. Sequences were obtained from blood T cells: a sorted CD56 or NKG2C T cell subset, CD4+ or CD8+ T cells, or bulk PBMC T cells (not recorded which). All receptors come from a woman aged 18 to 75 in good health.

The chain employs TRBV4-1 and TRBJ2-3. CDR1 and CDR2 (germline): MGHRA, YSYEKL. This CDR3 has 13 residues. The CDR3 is CASSTSIRDTQYF.

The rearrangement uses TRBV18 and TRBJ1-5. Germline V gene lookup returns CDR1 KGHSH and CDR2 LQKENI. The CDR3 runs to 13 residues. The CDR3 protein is CASSPPGVQPQHF.

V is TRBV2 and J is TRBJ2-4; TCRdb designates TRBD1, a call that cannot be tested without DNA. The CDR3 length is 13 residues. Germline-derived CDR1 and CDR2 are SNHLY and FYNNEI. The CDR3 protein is CASMAGRENIQYF.

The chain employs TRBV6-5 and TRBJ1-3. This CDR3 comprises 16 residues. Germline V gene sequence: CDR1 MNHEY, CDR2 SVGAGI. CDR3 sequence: CASSYSGGTAGNTIYF.

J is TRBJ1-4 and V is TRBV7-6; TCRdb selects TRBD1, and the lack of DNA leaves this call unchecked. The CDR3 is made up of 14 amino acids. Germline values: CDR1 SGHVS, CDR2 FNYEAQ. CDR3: CASSSTPGNEKLFF.

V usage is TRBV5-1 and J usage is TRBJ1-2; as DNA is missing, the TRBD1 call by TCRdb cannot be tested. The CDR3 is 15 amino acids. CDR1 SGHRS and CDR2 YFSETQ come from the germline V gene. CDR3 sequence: CASSSRGRGNYGYTF.

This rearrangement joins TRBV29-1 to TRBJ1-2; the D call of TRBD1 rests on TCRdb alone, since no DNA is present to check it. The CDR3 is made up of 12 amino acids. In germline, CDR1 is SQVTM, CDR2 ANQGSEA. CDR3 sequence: CSVEDRDPGYTF.

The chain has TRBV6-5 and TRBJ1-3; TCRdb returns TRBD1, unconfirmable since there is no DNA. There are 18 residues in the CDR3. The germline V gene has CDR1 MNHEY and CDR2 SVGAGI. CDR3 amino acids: CASSFATLGTGKGNTIYF.

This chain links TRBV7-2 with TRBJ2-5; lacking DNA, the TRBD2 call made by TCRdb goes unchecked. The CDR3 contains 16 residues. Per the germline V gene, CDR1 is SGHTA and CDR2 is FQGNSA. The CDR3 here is CASSLVGSGSWETQYF.

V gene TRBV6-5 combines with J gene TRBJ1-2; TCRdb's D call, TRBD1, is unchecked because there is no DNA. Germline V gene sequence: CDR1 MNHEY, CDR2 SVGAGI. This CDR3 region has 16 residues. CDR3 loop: CASSHRDGPSGYGYTF.

CDR3 amino acids: CASSYLDGNNEQFF. The chain is built from TRBV6-5 and TRBJ2-1; TCRdb's D call of TRBD1 is untestable without DNA. Germline loops: CDR1 MNHEY, CDR2 SVGAGI. This CDR3 region has 14 residues.

The CDR3 loop reads CSARDPQYPYNEQFF. V usage is TRBV20-1 and J usage is TRBJ2-1. From germline, CDR1 is DFQATT and CDR2 SNEGSKA (reference sequence). The CDR3 is 15 amino acids.

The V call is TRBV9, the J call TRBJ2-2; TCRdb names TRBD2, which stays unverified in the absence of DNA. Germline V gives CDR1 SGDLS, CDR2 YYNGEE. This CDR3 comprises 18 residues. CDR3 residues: CASSLRRASVLNTGELFF.

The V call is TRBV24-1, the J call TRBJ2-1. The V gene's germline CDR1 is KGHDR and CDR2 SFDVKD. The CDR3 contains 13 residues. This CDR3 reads CATSDSPNNEQFF.

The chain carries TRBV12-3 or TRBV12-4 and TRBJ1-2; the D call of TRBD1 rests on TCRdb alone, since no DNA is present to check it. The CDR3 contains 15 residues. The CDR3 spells CASSPTLGTGSGYTF.

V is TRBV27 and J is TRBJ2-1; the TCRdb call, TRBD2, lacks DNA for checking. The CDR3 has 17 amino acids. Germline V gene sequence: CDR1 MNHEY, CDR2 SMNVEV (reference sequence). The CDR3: CASTPGLAGGRYNEQFF.

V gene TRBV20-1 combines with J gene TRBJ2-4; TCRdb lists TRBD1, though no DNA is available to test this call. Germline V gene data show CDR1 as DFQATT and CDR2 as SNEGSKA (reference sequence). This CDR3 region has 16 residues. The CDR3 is CSAPQARGLAKNIQYF.

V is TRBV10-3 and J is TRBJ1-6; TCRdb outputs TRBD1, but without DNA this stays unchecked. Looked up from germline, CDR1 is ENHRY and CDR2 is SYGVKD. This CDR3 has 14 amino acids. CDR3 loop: CAISDGQPGRALHF.

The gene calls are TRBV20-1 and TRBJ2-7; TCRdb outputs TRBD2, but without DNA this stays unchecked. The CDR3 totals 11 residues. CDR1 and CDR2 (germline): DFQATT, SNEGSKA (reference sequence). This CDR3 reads CSATAGYEQYF.

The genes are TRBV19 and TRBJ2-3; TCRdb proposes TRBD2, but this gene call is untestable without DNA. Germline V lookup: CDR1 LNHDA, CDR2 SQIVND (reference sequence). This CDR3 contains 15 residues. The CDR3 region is CASISLSGGRDTQYF.